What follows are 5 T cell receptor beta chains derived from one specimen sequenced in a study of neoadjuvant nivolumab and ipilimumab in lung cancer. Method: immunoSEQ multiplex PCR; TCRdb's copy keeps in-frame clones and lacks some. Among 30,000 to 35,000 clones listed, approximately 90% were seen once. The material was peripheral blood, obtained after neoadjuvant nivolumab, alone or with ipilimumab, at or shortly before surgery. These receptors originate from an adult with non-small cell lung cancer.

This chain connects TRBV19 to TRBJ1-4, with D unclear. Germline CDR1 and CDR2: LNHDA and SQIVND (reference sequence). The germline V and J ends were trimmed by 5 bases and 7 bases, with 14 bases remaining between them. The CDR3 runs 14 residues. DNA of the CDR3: TGTGCCAGTAGTTACGGAACCCGTGGTGAAAAACTGTTTTTT. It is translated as CASSYGTRGEKLFF.

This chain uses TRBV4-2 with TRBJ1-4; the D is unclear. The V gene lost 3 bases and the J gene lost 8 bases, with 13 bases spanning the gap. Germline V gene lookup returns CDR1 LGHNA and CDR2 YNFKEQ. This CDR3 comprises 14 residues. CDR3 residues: CASSHDGLREKLFF. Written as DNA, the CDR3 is TGTGCCAGCAGCCACGACGGTCTAAGAGAAAAACTGTTTTTT.

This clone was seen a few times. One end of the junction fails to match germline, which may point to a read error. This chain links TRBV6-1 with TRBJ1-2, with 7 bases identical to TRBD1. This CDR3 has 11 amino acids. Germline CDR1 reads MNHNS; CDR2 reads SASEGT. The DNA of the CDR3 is TGTGCCAGCAGTGCGGCAGGGGGTAATAACTTC. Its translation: CASSAAGGNNF.

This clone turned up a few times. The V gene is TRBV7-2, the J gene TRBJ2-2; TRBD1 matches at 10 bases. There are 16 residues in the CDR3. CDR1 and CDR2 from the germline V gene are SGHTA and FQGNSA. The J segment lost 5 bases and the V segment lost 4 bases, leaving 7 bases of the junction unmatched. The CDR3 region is CASSSIDRGRTGELFF. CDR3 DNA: TGTGCCAGCAGCTCAATAGACAGGGGGCGAACCGGGGAGCTGTTTTTT.

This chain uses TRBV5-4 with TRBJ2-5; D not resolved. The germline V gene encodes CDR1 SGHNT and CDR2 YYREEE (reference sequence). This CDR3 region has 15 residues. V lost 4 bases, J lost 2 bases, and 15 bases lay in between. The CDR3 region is CASSISGRRQETQYF. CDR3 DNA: TGTGCCAGCAGCATCTCGGGCAGGAGACAAGAGACCCAGTACTTC.